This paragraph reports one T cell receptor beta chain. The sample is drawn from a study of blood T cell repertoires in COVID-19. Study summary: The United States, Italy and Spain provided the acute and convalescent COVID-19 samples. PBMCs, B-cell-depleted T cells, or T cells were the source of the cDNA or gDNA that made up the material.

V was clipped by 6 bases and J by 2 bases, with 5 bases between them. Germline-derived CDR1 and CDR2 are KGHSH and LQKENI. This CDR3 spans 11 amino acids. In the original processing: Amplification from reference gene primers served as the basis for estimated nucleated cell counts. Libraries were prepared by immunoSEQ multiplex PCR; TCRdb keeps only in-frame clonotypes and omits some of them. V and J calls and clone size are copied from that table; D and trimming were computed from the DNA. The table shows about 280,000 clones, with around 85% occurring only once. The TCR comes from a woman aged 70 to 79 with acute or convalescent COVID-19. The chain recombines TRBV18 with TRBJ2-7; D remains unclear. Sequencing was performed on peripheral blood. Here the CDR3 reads CASSSPYEQYF. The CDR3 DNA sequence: TGTGCCAGCTCCTCCCCCTACGAGCAGTACTTC.